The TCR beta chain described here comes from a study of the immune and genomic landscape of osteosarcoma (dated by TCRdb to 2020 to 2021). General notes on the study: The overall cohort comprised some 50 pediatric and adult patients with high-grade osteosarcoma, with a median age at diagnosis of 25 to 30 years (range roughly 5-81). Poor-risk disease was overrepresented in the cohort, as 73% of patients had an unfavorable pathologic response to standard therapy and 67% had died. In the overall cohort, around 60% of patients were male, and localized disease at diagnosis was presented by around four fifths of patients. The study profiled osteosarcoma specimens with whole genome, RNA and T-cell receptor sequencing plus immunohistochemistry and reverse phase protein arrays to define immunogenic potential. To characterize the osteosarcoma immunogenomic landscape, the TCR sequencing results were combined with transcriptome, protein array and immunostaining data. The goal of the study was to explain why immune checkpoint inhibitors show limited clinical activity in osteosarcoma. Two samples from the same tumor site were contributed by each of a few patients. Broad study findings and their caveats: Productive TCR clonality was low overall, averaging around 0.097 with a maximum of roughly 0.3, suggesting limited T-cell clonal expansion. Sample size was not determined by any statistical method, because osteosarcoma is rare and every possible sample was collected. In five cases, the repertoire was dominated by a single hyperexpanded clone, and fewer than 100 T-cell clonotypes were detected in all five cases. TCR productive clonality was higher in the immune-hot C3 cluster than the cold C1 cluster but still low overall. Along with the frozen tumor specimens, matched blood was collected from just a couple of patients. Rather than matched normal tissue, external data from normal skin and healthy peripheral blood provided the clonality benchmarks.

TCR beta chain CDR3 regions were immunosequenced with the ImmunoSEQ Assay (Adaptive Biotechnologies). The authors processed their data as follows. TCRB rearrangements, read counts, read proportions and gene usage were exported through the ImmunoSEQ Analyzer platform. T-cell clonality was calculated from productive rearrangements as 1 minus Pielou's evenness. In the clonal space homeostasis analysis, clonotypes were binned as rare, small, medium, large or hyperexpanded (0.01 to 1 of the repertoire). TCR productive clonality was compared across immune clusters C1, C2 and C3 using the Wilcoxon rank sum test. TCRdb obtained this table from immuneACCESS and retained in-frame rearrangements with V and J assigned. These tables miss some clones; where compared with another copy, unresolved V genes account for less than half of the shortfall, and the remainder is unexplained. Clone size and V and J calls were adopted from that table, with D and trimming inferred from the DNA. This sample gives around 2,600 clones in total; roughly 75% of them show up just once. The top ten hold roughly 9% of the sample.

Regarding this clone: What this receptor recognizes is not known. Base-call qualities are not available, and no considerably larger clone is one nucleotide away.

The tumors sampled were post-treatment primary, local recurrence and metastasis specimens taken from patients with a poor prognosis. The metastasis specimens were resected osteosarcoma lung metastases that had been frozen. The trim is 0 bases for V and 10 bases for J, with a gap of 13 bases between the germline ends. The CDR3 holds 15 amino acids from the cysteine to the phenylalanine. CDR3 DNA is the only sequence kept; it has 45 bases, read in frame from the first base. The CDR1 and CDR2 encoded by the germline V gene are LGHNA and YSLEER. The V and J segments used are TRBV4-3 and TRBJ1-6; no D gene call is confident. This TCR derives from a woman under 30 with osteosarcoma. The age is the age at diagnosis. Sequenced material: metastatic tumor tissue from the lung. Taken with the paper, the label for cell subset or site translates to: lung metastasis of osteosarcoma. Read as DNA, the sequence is TGCGCCAGCAGCCAAGATGTGGCAGGAAGATCACCCCTCCACTTT. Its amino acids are CASSQDVAGRSPLHF.